This TCR beta chain derives from a study of blood T cell repertoires in COVID-19. The wider study: Sources were T cells, B-cell-depleted T cells, or PBMCs; the material itself was cDNA or gDNA.

Germline-derived CDR1 and CDR2 are MDHEN and SYDVKM. With 1 base removed from V and 0 bases from J, the gap between germline ends came to 6 bases. This CDR3 is 14 amino acids long. Only in-frame clones appear in the TCRdb table, and some are missing; sequencing was by immunoSEQ multiplex PCR. The table records 150,000 to 200,000 clones, 80% to 90% of them present only once. This receptor was obtained from a woman in her sixties or seventies with COVID-19, enrolled during active disease. This chain uses TRBV28 with TRBJ1-1; no clear D gene. Input material: peripheral blood. CDR3 in DNA: TGTGCCAGCAGTTTATACAGCTTGAACACTGAAGCTTTCTTT. It translates to CASSLYSLNTEAFF.